This is a list of T cell receptor beta chains from one sample in a study of cytomegalovirus exposure and HLA in healthy donors. Measured with immunoSEQ multiplex PCR; TCRdb has only the in-frame clones, and not every one. The sample holds 150,000 to 200,000 clones; around 81% are singletons and the top ten take approximately 3%. Sequences were obtained from PBMCs. These receptors all stem from a young woman in good health and CMV-seropositive. CDR3s include the opening cysteine and the closing phenylalanine or tryptophan. The order of the fields is J gene, D gene, V gene, clone size, CDR3 protein, CDR3 DNA. The D gene is left open where the match is weak. The size field is filled for only some rows; it gives once, few, many or a size class.

j_gene: TRBJ2-5; d_gene: TRBD2; v_gene: TRBV6-6; abundance: -; CDR3aa: CASRAGLAGGRETQYF; CDR3nt: TGTGCCAGCAGAGCGGGACTAGCGGGGGGGCGTGAGACCCAGTACTTC
j_gene: TRBJ2-7; d_gene: TRBD2; v_gene: TRBV14; abundance: -; CDR3aa: CASSPGLATYEQYF; CDR3nt: TGTGCCAGCAGTCCGGGACTAGCGACCTACGAGCAGTACTTC
j_gene: TRBJ2-2; d_gene: TRBD2; v_gene: TRBV27; abundance: -; CDR3aa: CAIGTSGGAGELFF; CDR3nt: TGTGCCATCGGGACTAGCGGGGGGGCCGGGGAGCTGTTTTTT
j_gene: TRBJ1-5; d_gene: -; v_gene: TRBV27; abundance: -; CDR3aa: CASRPFAGYSNQPQHF; CDR3nt: TGTGCCAGCAGACCATTTGCGGGTTATAGCAATCAGCCCCAGCATTTT
j_gene: TRBJ2-7; d_gene: -; v_gene: TRBV4-2; abundance: once; CDR3aa: CASSQFLAYEQYF; CDR3nt: TGTGCCAGCAGCCAATTCTTGGCTTACGAGCAGTACTTC
j_gene: TRBJ1-1; d_gene: -; v_gene: TRBV6-5; abundance: -; CDR3aa: CASRDEVGTEAFF; CDR3nt: TGTGCCAGCAGGGATGAGGTGGGCACTGAAGCTTTCTTT
j_gene: TRBJ1-3; d_gene: -; v_gene: TRBV11-2; abundance: -; CDR3aa: CASSSFGQKDTIYF; CDR3nt: TGTGCCAGCAGCTCGTTTGGACAGAAGGACACCATATATTTT
j_gene: TRBJ2-5; d_gene: -; v_gene: TRBV11-2; abundance: -; CDR3aa: CASSLASRSETQYF; CDR3nt: TGTGCCAGCAGCTTAGCTTCTAGGTCCGAGACCCAGTACTTC
j_gene: TRBJ1-5; d_gene: -; v_gene: TRBV11-2; abundance: -; CDR3aa: CASSPDPGANQPQHF; CDR3nt: TGTGCCAGCAGCCCAGATCCAGGGGCAAATCAGCCCCAGCATTTT
j_gene: TRBJ1-3; d_gene: -; v_gene: TRBV7-9; abundance: -; CDR3aa: CASSSRPVEVAGNTIYF; CDR3nt: TGTGCCAGCAGCTCGCGCCCAGTCGAGGTCGCTGGAAACACCATATATTTT
j_gene: TRBJ1-1; d_gene: -; v_gene: TRBV6-5; abundance: -; CDR3aa: CASSYGLEVFNTEAFF; CDR3nt: TGTGCCAGCAGTTACGGTCTGGAGGTTTTCAACACTGAAGCTTTCTTT
j_gene: TRBJ2-7; d_gene: TRBD1; v_gene: TRBV7-6; abundance: -; CDR3aa: CASSPTTGTGDYEQYF; CDR3nt: TGTGCCAGCAGCCCAACAACCGGGACAGGGGACTACGAGCAGTACTTC
j_gene: TRBJ2-1; d_gene: -; v_gene: TRBV7-2; abundance: -; CDR3aa: CASSPPSGRSYNEQFF; CDR3nt: TGTGCCAGCAGCCCCCCCTCGGGGAGATCCTACAATGAGCAGTTCTTC
j_gene: TRBJ1-1; d_gene: TRBD1; v_gene: TRBV28; abundance: -; CDR3aa: CASSSWTGGNTEAFF; CDR3nt: TGTGCCAGCAGTTCCTGGACAGGGGGCAACACTGAAGCTTTCTTT
j_gene: TRBJ1-1; d_gene: TRBD1; v_gene: TRBV6-5; abundance: -; CDR3aa: CASSIYRGPEAFF; CDR3nt: TGTGCCAGCAGCATTTATAGGGGGCCTGAAGCTTTCTTT
j_gene: TRBJ1-4; d_gene: -; v_gene: TRBV4-2; abundance: -; CDR3aa: CASSQGGVGEKLFF; CDR3nt: TGTGCCAGCAGCCAGGGGGGGGTAGGGGAAAAACTGTTTTTT
j_gene: TRBJ1-5; d_gene: TRBD1; v_gene: TRBV6-5; abundance: few; CDR3aa: CASRGQGRWQPQHF; CDR3nt: TGTGCCAGCAGGGGACAGGGCCGCTGGCAGCCCCAGCATTTT
j_gene: TRBJ1-1; d_gene: TRBD1; v_gene: TRBV7-2; abundance: -; CDR3aa: CASSPQQGANTEAFF; CDR3nt: TGTGCCAGCAGCCCTCAACAGGGGGCGAACACTGAAGCTTTCTTT
j_gene: TRBJ2-5; d_gene: -; v_gene: TRBV10-1; abundance: once; CDR3aa: CASSDLEGETQYF; CDR3nt: TGCGCCAGCAGTGATCTGGAGGGAGAGACCCAGTACTTC
j_gene: TRBJ2-1; d_gene: TRBD2; v_gene: TRBV9; abundance: once; CDR3aa: CASSTRGTAYNEQFF; CDR3nt: TGTGCCAGCAGCACGCGGGGGACCGCCTACAATGAGCAGTTCTTC
j_gene: TRBJ2-1; d_gene: -; v_gene: TRBV11-3; abundance: -; CDR3aa: CASSFSDSYNEQFF; CDR3nt: TGTGCCAGCAGCTTTAGTGATTCCTACAATGAGCAGTTCTTC
j_gene: TRBJ1-6; d_gene: TRBD1; v_gene: TRBV5-8; abundance: -; CDR3aa: CASGSGTGDF; CDR3nt: TGTGCCAGCGGGTCCGGGACAGGGGACTTT
j_gene: TRBJ2-7; d_gene: -; v_gene: TRBV11-2; abundance: -; CDR3aa: CASSLGGLRGEQYF; CDR3nt: TGTGCCAGCAGCTTAGGAGGATTAAGGGGGGAGCAGTACTTC
j_gene: TRBJ1-3; d_gene: -; v_gene: TRBV5-8; abundance: -; CDR3aa: CASSRGLVSGNTIYF; CDR3nt: TGTGCCAGCAGCCGAGGCCTCGTATCTGGAAACACCATATATTTT
j_gene: TRBJ2-5; d_gene: -; v_gene: TRBV6-1; abundance: -; CDR3aa: CASSEDRVQETQYF; CDR3nt: TGTGCCAGCAGTGAAGATCGAGTTCAAGAGACCCAGTACTTC
j_gene: TRBJ1-1; d_gene: -; v_gene: TRBV7-9; abundance: -; CDR3aa: CASTGRLNTEAFF; CDR3nt: TGTGCCAGCACTGGGAGGCTGAACACTGAAGCTTTCTTT
j_gene: TRBJ2-3; d_gene: TRBD2; v_gene: TRBV4-1; abundance: -; CDR3aa: CASSQGGLAGGTDTQYF; CDR3nt: TGCGCCAGCAGCCAAGGGGGACTAGCGGGGGGCACAGATACGCAGTATTTT
j_gene: TRBJ1-1; d_gene: -; v_gene: TRBV6-1; abundance: -; CDR3aa: CASKGVGRNTEAFF; CDR3nt: TGTGCCAGCAAGGGGGTCGGACGGAACACTGAAGCTTTCTTT
j_gene: TRBJ1-6; d_gene: -; v_gene: TRBV15; abundance: -; CDR3aa: CATSPGRNNSPLHF; CDR3nt: TGTGCCACCAGCCCCGGGAGGAATAATTCACCCCTCCACTTT
j_gene: TRBJ2-1; d_gene: TRBD1; v_gene: TRBV25-1; abundance: -; CDR3aa: CASSEPGQGYNEQFF; CDR3nt: TGTGCCAGCAGTGAGCCGGGACAGGGGTACAATGAGCAGTTCTTC
j_gene: TRBJ2-1; d_gene: TRBD1; v_gene: TRBV5-4; abundance: -; CDR3aa: CASTPQAGQGYNEQFF; CDR3nt: TGTGCCAGCACCCCACAGGCTGGACAGGGGTACAATGAGCAGTTCTTC
j_gene: TRBJ2-7; d_gene: -; v_gene: TRBV2; abundance: -; CDR3aa: CASGAPTYEQYF; CDR3nt: TGTGCCAGCGGGGCACCAACCTACGAGCAGTACTTC
j_gene: TRBJ1-2; d_gene: -; v_gene: TRBV7-2; abundance: -; CDR3aa: CASSLGGGRNYGYTF; CDR3nt: TGTGCCAGCAGCCTTGGCGGGGGGCGGAACTATGGCTACACCTTC
j_gene: TRBJ2-2; d_gene: -; v_gene: TRBV4-1; abundance: once; CDR3aa: CASSQEVATNTGELFF; CDR3nt: TGCGCCAGCAGCCAAGAGGTAGCGACGAACACCGGGGAGCTGTTTTTT
j_gene: TRBJ2-5; d_gene: -; v_gene: TRBV5-1; abundance: -; CDR3aa: CASSLGVGVRETQYF; CDR3nt: TGCGCCAGCAGCTTGGGGGTCGGGGTCCGGGAGACCCAGTACTTC
j_gene: TRBJ2-2; d_gene: TRBD1; v_gene: TRBV5-5; abundance: -; CDR3aa: CASSTLQGVGGELFF; CDR3nt: TGTGCCAGCAGCACCCTTCAGGGGGTTGGCGGGGAGCTGTTTTTT
j_gene: TRBJ1-4; d_gene: -; v_gene: TRBV7-9; abundance: -; CDR3aa: CASSPAGVGEKLFF; CDR3nt: TGTGCCAGCAGCCCCGCAGGGGTAGGTGAAAAACTGTTTTTT
j_gene: TRBJ2-2; d_gene: -; v_gene: TRBV19; abundance: -; CDR3aa: CASRAAGAGELFF; CDR3nt: TGTGCCAGTAGGGCCGCTGGGGCGGGGGAGCTGTTTTTT
j_gene: TRBJ1-1; d_gene: -; v_gene: TRBV12-5; abundance: -; CDR3aa: CASGSGQPNTEAFF; CDR3nt: TGTGCTAGTGGTTCGGGACAACCGAACACTGAAGCTTTCTTT
j_gene: TRBJ2-3; d_gene: -; v_gene: TRBV7-9; abundance: -; CDR3aa: CASSSARVTDTQYF; CDR3nt: TGTGCCAGCAGCTCCGCCAGGGTCACAGATACGCAGTATTTT
j_gene: TRBJ1-2; d_gene: TRBD1; v_gene: TRBV9; abundance: -; CDR3aa: CASSVGQGVDGYTF; CDR3nt: TGTGCCAGCAGCGTAGGTCAGGGGGTAGATGGCTACACCTTC
j_gene: TRBJ2-1; d_gene: -; v_gene: TRBV14; abundance: -; CDR3aa: CASSQGRGSYNEQFF; CDR3nt: TGTGCCAGCAGCCAAGGGCGGGGCTCCTACAATGAGCAGTTCTTC
j_gene: TRBJ2-7; d_gene: -; v_gene: TRBV27; abundance: many; CDR3aa: CASSLTGFYEQYF; CDR3nt: TGTGCCAGCAGTTTAACCGGGTTCTACGAGCAGTACTTC
j_gene: TRBJ2-3; d_gene: -; v_gene: TRBV11-3; abundance: -; CDR3aa: CASSLSGTDTQYF; CDR3nt: TGTGCCAGCAGCTTGAGTGGTACAGATACGCAGTATTTT
j_gene: TRBJ1-1; d_gene: -; v_gene: TRBV2; abundance: -; CDR3aa: CASTRSRGGLMNTEAFF; CDR3nt: TGTGCCAGCACTAGAAGTAGGGGAGGCCTTATGAACACTGAAGCTTTCTTT
j_gene: TRBJ1-5; d_gene: TRBD1; v_gene: TRBV27; abundance: -; CDR3aa: CASSLTGTGLGQPQHF; CDR3nt: TGTGCCAGCAGTTTAACTGGGACAGGGCTGGGGCAGCCCCAGCATTTT
j_gene: TRBJ1-2; d_gene: TRBD1; v_gene: TRBV5-1; abundance: -; CDR3aa: CASSSRQGRWYGYTF; CDR3nt: TGCGCCAGCAGCAGCCGACAGGGACGGTGGTATGGCTACACCTTC
j_gene: TRBJ2-7; d_gene: TRBD1; v_gene: TRBV14; abundance: -; CDR3aa: CASSPTDRGTYEQYF; CDR3nt: TGTGCCAGCAGCCCTACGGACAGGGGCACCTACGAGCAGTACTTC
j_gene: TRBJ2-3; d_gene: -; v_gene: TRBV4-1; abundance: -; CDR3aa: CASSQDPSHRPEYF; CDR3nt: TGCGCCAGCAGCCAAGATCCGTCCCACAGGCCTGAGTATTTT